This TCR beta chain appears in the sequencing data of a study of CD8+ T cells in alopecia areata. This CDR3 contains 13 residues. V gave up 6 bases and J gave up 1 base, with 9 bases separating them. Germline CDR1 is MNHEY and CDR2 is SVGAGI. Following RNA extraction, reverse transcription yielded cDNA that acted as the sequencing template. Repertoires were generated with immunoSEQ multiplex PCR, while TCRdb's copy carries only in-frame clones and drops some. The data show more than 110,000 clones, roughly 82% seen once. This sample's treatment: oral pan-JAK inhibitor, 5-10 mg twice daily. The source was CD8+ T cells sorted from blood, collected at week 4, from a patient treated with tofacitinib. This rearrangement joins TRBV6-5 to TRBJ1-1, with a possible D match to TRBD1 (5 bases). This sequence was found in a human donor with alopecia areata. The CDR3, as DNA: TGTGCCAGCAGAGCGACAGCGAACACTGAAGCTTTCTTT. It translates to CASRATANTEAFF.